Below are 3 T cell receptor beta chains sequenced from a single sample in a study of blood T cell repertoires in COVID-19 (TCRdb year 2020). Libraries were prepared through the immunoSEQ multiplex PCR assay. TCRdb provides this immuneACCESS table in a form limited to in-frame rearrangements. Some clones are lacking; in checked studies, under half of them reflect an unresolved V gene, and why the rest are absent is not known. The sample table lists 150,000 to 200,000 clones, less than 85% of them with a count of one. More than 6% of the sample is taken by the ten largest. Sequencing was carried out using peripheral blood. The source of these receptors is a woman in her thirties or forties with COVID-19, enrolled during active disease.

The J gene is TRBJ2-1, the V gene TRBV12-3 or TRBV12-4; D gene uncertain. The CDR3 totals 13 residues. V lost 4 bases to trimming and J lost 3 bases, with 7 bases between them. The CDR3 region has the DNA TGTGCCAGCAGTTCACTCTTCTACAATGAGCAGTTCTTC. Amino acid sequence: CASSSLFYNEQFF.

The rearrangement joins TRBV5-8 to TRBJ1-6, with a weak D call TRBD1 (5 bases). Trimming left V 2 bases short and J 0 bases short, with 15 bases between. The germline V gene has CDR1 SGHTS and CDR2 YDEGEE. The CDR3 is 18 amino acids. The CDR3 nucleotides are TGTGCCAGCAGCTTCTCGGCTCTAGACAGCTCCTATAATTCACCCCTCCACTTT. It encodes CASSFSALDSSYNSPLHF.

This chain joins TRBV7-9 and TRBJ2-3, with 8 positions matching TRBD1. The germline gives CDR1 SEHNR, CDR2 FQNEAQ (reference sequence). The CDR3 totals 15 residues. V lost 4 bases, J lost 1 base, and 4 bases stayed unmatched. The CDR3 protein is CASSSRGQGTDTQYF. CDR3 sequence (DNA): TGTGCCAGCAGCTCTCGGGGACAGGGCACAGATACGCAGTATTTT.